Following are 14 T cell receptor beta chains from one sample sequenced in a study of blood T cell repertoires in COVID-19. Produced via immunoSEQ multiplex PCR; TCRdb's table is partial and in-frame only. Of under 350,000 clones in the sample, about 86% were seen once. Sequencing used PBMCs or T cells enriched from blood (not recorded which). The receptors were gathered from a woman aged 40 to 49 with acute COVID-19.

The chain couples TRBV7-8 to TRBJ2-7; 11 nucleotides match TRBD2. V lost 5 bases to trimming and J lost 3 bases; unmatched junction nucleotides: 6. Germline V lookup: CDR1 SGHVS, CDR2 FQNEAQ. CDR3 size: 15 residues. CDR3 region: CASSKMGLAVYEQYF. DNA for the CDR3: TGTGCCAGCAGCAAGATGGGACTAGCGGTCTACGAGCAGTACTTC.

This chain links TRBV7-3 with TRBJ1-4; D remains unclear. The germline V and J ends were trimmed by 5 bases and 2 bases, with 12 bases remaining between them. The germline CDR1 and CDR2 sequences are SGHTA and FQGTGA. This CDR3 region has 15 residues. In DNA form, the CDR3 reads TGTGCCAGCAGCCTCTCCGGGAACACTAATGAAAAACTGTTTTTT. Translated, it gives CASSLSGNTNEKLFF.

The chain recombines TRBV7-6 with TRBJ1-1, with unresolved D. V was trimmed by 2 bases and J by 2 bases, leaving 6 bases between them. Germline V gives CDR1 SGHVS, CDR2 FNYEAQ. CDR3 size: 13 residues. CDR3: CASSLSVNTEAFF. Written as DNA, the CDR3 is TGTGCCAGCAGCTTATCAGTTAACACTGAAGCTTTCTTT. The whole variable domain, filled in from reference TRBV7-6 and TRBJ1-1, reads GAGVSQSPRYKVTKRGQDVALRCDPISGHVSLYWYRQALGQGPEFLTYFNYEAQQDKSGLPNDRFSAERPEGSISTLTIQRTEQRDSAMYRCASSLSVNTEAFFGQGTRLTVV.

The rearrangement links TRBV9 to TRBJ1-1, with TRBD1 as a possible D gene (5 bases). Trimming took off 0 bases at V and 7 bases at J, with 10 bases between the two ends. This CDR3 is built from 13 residues. CDR1 is SGDLS and CDR2 is YYNGEE in the germline V gene. The CDR3 region is CASSVVWGGEAFF. CDR3 nucleotide sequence: TGTGCCAGCAGCGTAGTTTGGGGCGGTGAAGCTTTCTTT.

The rearrangement links TRBV2 to TRBJ1-3; D possibly corresponds to TRBD1 (6 bases). Trimming stripped 6 bases from V and 0 bases from J, with 12 bases between. This CDR3 comprises 15 residues. Per germline, CDR1 SNHLY and CDR2 FYNNEI. CDR3 sequence: CASRLDRTSGNTIYF. CDR3 coding DNA: TGTGCCAGCAGATTGGACAGAACCTCTGGAAACACCATATATTTT. Looking up the rest from reference TRBV2 and TRBJ1-3 gives the full variable domain: EPEVTQTPSHQVTQMGQEVILRCVPISNHLYFYWYRQILGQKVEFLVSFYNNEISEKSEIFDDQFSVERPDGSNFTLKIRSTKLEDSAMYFCASRLDRTSGNTIYFGEGSWLTVV.

V is TRBV7-3 and J is TRBJ2-2; 7 positions agree with TRBD2. This CDR3 comprises 17 residues. Germline CDR1 reads SGHTA; CDR2 reads FQGTGA. Unmatched junction bases numbered 12, after V lost 5 bases and J lost 3 bases. This CDR3 reads CASSPKVGGRDTGELFF. DNA of the CDR3: TGTGCCAGCAGCCCTAAGGTTGGCGGGAGAGACACCGGGGAGCTGTTTTTT.

The rearrangement uses TRBV7-6 and TRBJ2-2; a weak D match, TRBD1 (6 bases). V dropped 5 bases and J dropped 0 bases, with 16 bases sitting between them. CDR3 size: 17 residues. In germline, CDR1 is SGHVS, CDR2 FNYEAQ. CDR3 in amino acids: CASSLNPGQTNTGELFF. CDR3 sequence (DNA): TGTGCCAGCAGCCTCAACCCGGGACAAACGAACACCGGGGAGCTGTTTTTT.

The rearrangement links TRBV6-6 to TRBJ1-4; 9 bases are a match to TRBD1. Trimming at V came to 8 bases and at J to 7 bases, leaving 8 bases not matched to a gene. The CDR3 runs 14 residues. The germline CDR1 and CDR2 sequences are MNHNY and SVGAGI (reference sequence). CDR3 region: CASYPGTGREKLFF. CDR3 nucleotide sequence: TGTGCCAGCTATCCCGGGACAGGGCGTGAAAAACTGTTTTTT.

This clone was picked up a small number of times. The genes are TRBV6-1 and TRBJ2-1; maybe TRBD2 (6 bases). CDR1 MNHNS and CDR2 SASEGT come from the germline V gene. This CDR3 has 13 residues. V shed 3 bases and J shed 3 bases, with 6 bases lying between them. CDR3 region: CASSEGLYNEQFF. The CDR3 coding sequence is TGTGCCAGCAGTGAGGGACTCTACAATGAGCAGTTCTTC.

The chain has TRBV7-8 and TRBJ2-2, with 10 bases matching TRBD2. V shed 2 bases and J 4 bases; nucleotides not matched to a gene: 7. Germline assignment: CDR1 SGHVS and CDR2 FQNEAQ. The CDR3 has 17 residues. This chain's CDR3 is CASSLKRGGPSTGELFF. For the CDR3, the DNA is TGTGCCAGCAGCTTAAAGCGGGGGGGCCCAAGCACCGGGGAGCTGTTTTTT. Full variable domain (missing parts from reference TRBV7-8 and TRBJ2-2): GAGVSQSPRYKVAKRGQDVALRCDPISGHVSLFWYQQALGQGPEFLTYFQNEAQLDKSGLPSDRFFAERPEGSVSTLKIQRTQQEDSAVYLCASSLKRGGPSTGELFFGEGSRLTVL.

The chain links TRBV27 to TRBJ2-6, with D possibly TRBD2 on 6 matching bases. Germline lookup yields CDR1 MNHEY and CDR2 SMNVEV (reference sequence). V was trimmed by 0 bases and J by 4 bases, leaving 19 bases between them. The CDR3 is made up of 19 amino acids. The CDR3 DNA follows: TGTGCCAGCAGTTTATCGATAACCGGGAGCGGGCCCGGGGCCAACGTCCTGACTTTC. This encodes CASSLSITGSGPGANVLTF.

The CDR3 coding sequence is TGTGCCAGCAGCCAACAGGGAGGAGGGTCACCCCTCCACTTT. Translated: CASSQQGGGSPLHF. The chain couples TRBV14 to TRBJ1-6, with D perhaps TRBD1 (5 bases). The CDR3 runs to 14 residues. Germline CDR1 is SGHDN and CDR2 is FVKESK. V lost 2 bases and J 10 bases, leaving 12 bases between the germline ends. The complete variable domain, with remaining parts taken from reference TRBV14 and TRBJ1-6, reads EAGVTQFPSHSVIEKGQTVTLRCDPISGHDNLYWYRRVMGKEIKFLLHFVKESKQDESGMPNNRFLAERTGGTYSTLKVQPAELEDSGVYFCASSQQGGGSPLHFGNGTRLTVT.

V is TRBV28 and J is TRBJ1-1, with a tentative D call TRBD1 (5 bases). From germline, CDR1 is MDHEN and CDR2 SYDVKM. Trimming pared 7 bases from V and 0 bases from J, leaving 9 bases between. CDR3 size: 13 residues. The CDR3 loop reads CASTQGLNTEAFF. CDR3 sequence (DNA): TGTGCCAGCACCCAGGGTTTGAACACTGAAGCTTTCTTT.

A few counts support this clone. The CDR3 sequence is CASSLGAGARNQPQHF. In nucleotides, the CDR3 is TGTGCCAGCAGCTTAGGGGCAGGGGCGAGGAATCAGCCCCAGCATTTT. The rearrangement uses TRBV7-9 and TRBJ1-5, with D maybe TRBD1 (6 bases). Germline-derived CDR1 and CDR2 are SEHNR and FQNEAQ (reference sequence). The CDR3 has 16 amino acids. V was shortened by 1 base and J by 4 bases, with 14 bases between the two germline ends.